Below, 6 T cell receptor beta chains from the same sample are listed, as sequenced in a study of beta chain features in type 1 diabetes. Study-level findings and limits: TCRB CDR3s from Type 1 diabetes patients were moderately but significantly shorter in all four CD4+ subsets.

No antigens are known for them. The whole isolated RNA underwent reverse transcription, so sequencing captured expressed TCRB transcripts. Data came from immunoSEQ multiplex PCR; TCRdb stores just in-frame clones and leaves some out. The repertoire holds about 640,000 clones, with 9.5% to 15% as singletons. Material: naive CD4+ T cells from blood. These receptors originate from a man under 40 with type 1 diabetes.

The sample holds a few counts of this clone. The V gene is TRBV7-8, the J gene TRBJ2-1; D gene uncertain. Germline CDR1 is SGHVS and CDR2 is FQNEAQ. This CDR3 has 13 amino acids. Deletions cut 4 bases from V and 9 bases from J, with 13 bases between. In DNA, the CDR3 is TGTGCCAGCAGCTCAGGCCAGAATACTGAGCAGTTCTTC. As protein: CASSSGQNTEQFF.

There are a few counts of this clone. The chain uses TRBV6-5 and TRBJ1-5, with TRBD1 matching over 12 bases. The germline V gene has CDR1 MNHEY and CDR2 SVGAGI. With 7 bases clipped from V and 6 bases from J, the junction kept 7 bases outside the gene matches. CDR3 length: 15 residues. In DNA, the CDR3 is TGTGCCAGCACCCCCGGGACAGGGGGCTCTCAGCCCCAGCATTTT. Its translation is CASTPGTGGSQPQHF.

This clone was seen a handful of times. The chain is built from TRBV9 and TRBJ1-5; D call uncertain. The CDR3 length is 15 residues. Germline CDR1 and CDR2: SGDLS and YYNGEE. V shed 1 base and J shed 3 bases, with 11 bases lying between them. CDR3 sequence: CASSVSGVVNQPQHF. CDR3 sequence (DNA): TGTGCCAGCAGCGTATCCGGGGTTGTCAATCAGCCCCAGCATTTT.

The chain has TRBV14 and TRBJ1-3; perhaps TRBD1 as D (5 bases). Germline V CDR1 and CDR2: SGHDN, FVKESK. V was clipped by 3 bases and J by 4 bases, with 10 bases between them. This CDR3 is 14 amino acids long. CDR3 region: CASSHVGVGNTIYF. The CDR3 coding sequence is TGTGCCAGCAGCCACGTAGGGGTCGGAAACACCATATATTTT.

This clone was seen more than once but under ten times. The chain carries TRBV7-9 and TRBJ2-2, with 7 positions matching TRBD1. This CDR3 comprises 14 residues. V was clipped by 5 bases and J by 1 base; unmatched bases: 1. CDR1 is SEHNR and CDR2 is FQNEAQ in the germline V gene (reference sequence). The CDR3 loop is CASSRTGNTGELFF. The CDR3, as DNA: TGTGCCAGCAGCAGGACAGGGAACACCGGGGAGCTGTTTTTT.

The genes are TRBV9 and TRBJ2-5; possibly TRBD1 or TRBD2 for D (5 bases each). CDR3 size: 14 residues. Per the germline V gene, CDR1 is SGDLS and CDR2 is YYNGEE. The V end was cut by 3 bases, the J end by 9 bases, with 18 bases between. The CDR3 DNA follows: TGTGCCAGCAGCGGGGACGCCCTGGCCTCGGCCCAGTACTTC. It codes for CASSGDALASAQYF.